Shown below are 30 T cell receptor beta chains from a single sample sequenced in a study of T cells expressing NK-cell markers (TCRdb year 2020). The library relied on 5' RACE. The reads were generated on an Illumina HiSeq 2000. The reads were reprocessed in TCRdb, with one entry per CDR3 protein sequence and no accompanying DNA. The sample's table covers about 460,000 distinct CDR3 sequences. The ten largest clonotypes hold over 1.3% of the sample. Sequencing used blood T cells: a sorted CD56 or NKG2C T cell subset, CD4+ or CD8+ T cells, or bulk PBMC T cells (not recorded which). The receptors here all came from a woman between 50 and 59 years old in good health. Donor details come from another sample of the same person, matched by shared clones.

The gene calls are TRBV6-6 and TRBJ1-1; TCRdb's D call, TRBD1, is unchecked because there is no DNA. Germline CDR1 MNHNY, CDR2 SVGAGI (reference sequence). This CDR3 spans 12 amino acids. The CDR3 sequence: CASRRTGYKAFF.

The chain employs TRBV5-1 and TRBJ2-3; TCRdb picks TRBD2, but there is no DNA to check that call. The length of the CDR3 is 15 residues. Germline V lookup: CDR1 SGHRS, CDR2 YFSETQ. This CDR3 is CASSAFGGPTDTQYF.

The gene calls are TRBV10-3 and TRBJ2-2; the D gene TCRdb calls, TRBD1, cannot be checked with no DNA. This CDR3 is 14 amino acids long. Per the germline V gene, CDR1 is ENHRY and CDR2 is SYGVKD. The CDR3 sequence: CAISWDPLTGELFF.

This sequence joins TRBV25-1 and TRBJ2-7; TCRdb selects TRBD2, and the lack of DNA leaves this call unchecked. This CDR3 is built from 14 residues. Germline V gene sequence: CDR1 MGHDK, CDR2 SYGVNS. The CDR3 region is CASSESGGPFEQYF.

This chain uses TRBV3-1 with TRBJ2-1. CDR3 length: 16 amino acids. Germline-derived CDR1 and CDR2 are LGHDT and YNNKEL (reference sequence). CDR3 sequence: CASSQDYRTSYNEQFF.

The gene calls are TRBV5-6 and TRBJ2-5; TCRdb's D call, TRBD2, is unchecked because there is no DNA. The CDR3 is 15 amino acids. Per the germline V gene, CDR1 is SGHDT and CDR2 is YYEEEE. CDR3 region: CASSLPGGYGETQYF.

J is TRBJ2-7 and V is TRBV7-9; TCRdb proposes TRBD1, but this gene call is untestable without DNA. Germline V gene lookup returns CDR1 SEHNR and CDR2 FQNEAQ (reference sequence). This CDR3 spans 15 amino acids. Here the CDR3 reads CASSLGRGFLGEQYF.

The chain couples TRBV5-1 to TRBJ2-7; TCRdb designates TRBD2, a call that cannot be tested without DNA. Germline V CDR1 and CDR2: SGHRS, YFSETQ. This CDR3 contains 18 residues. The CDR3 spells CASSLGLAGDIGAYEQYF. The whole variable domain, remainder taken from reference TRBV5-1 and TRBJ2-7, is KAGVTQTPRYLIKTRGQQVTLSCSPISGHRSVSWYQQTPGQGLQFLFEYFSETQRNKGNFPGRFSGRQFSNSRSEMNVSTLELGDSALYLCASSLGLAGDIGAYEQYFGPGTRLTVT.

The rearrangement links TRBV4-1 to TRBJ2-1; TCRdb's assignment of TRBD2 cannot be checked, as there is no DNA. Per germline, CDR1 MGHRA and CDR2 YSYEKL. This CDR3 has 16 residues. This CDR3 reads CASSKTSGRAVDEQFF.

This chain links TRBV6-5 with TRBJ1-2; TCRdb's D gene call, TRBD1, goes unchecked for lack of DNA. The CDR3 totals 14 residues. Germline CDR1 is MNHEY and CDR2 is SVGAGI. This chain's CDR3 is CASRRRTGGLGYTF.

The gene calls are TRBV6-5 and TRBJ1-5; TCRdb proposes TRBD1, but this gene call is untestable without DNA. The germline V gene has CDR1 MNHEY and CDR2 SVGAGI. The CDR3 loop spans 15 amino acids. The CDR3 here is CASSSLKGAWQPQHF.

J is TRBJ2-3 and V is TRBV4-1; TCRdb designates TRBD1, a call that cannot be tested without DNA. CDR3 length: 15 amino acids. CDR1 is MGHRA, CDR2 YSYEKL, per germline. CDR3 loop: CASSQDRGQPDTQYF.

The J gene is TRBJ2-5, the V gene TRBV20-1; there is no DNA to check the TCRdb D call of TRBD1. There are 15 residues in the CDR3. Germline V gene lookup returns CDR1 DFQATT and CDR2 SNEGSKA (reference sequence). The CDR3 loop reads CSARDARKLQETQYF.

The chain combines TRBV21-1 with TRBJ2-1. TRBV21-1 is given as a pseudogene. This CDR3 comprises 12 residues. CDR3 sequence reads: CASRLKRDLGFF.

This chain links TRBV29-1 with TRBJ2-7; TCRdb's D call, TRBD2, is unchecked because there is no DNA. Germline lookup yields CDR1 SQVTM and CDR2 ANQGSEA. The CDR3 runs 14 residues. The CDR3 protein is CSARLAGRSYEQYF.

The chain joins TRBV5-1 to TRBJ2-5; TCRdb's D call of TRBD1 is untestable without DNA. Germline CDR1 and CDR2: SGHRS and YFSETQ. This CDR3 spans 15 amino acids. The CDR3 protein is CASSWGVPGGETQYF.

This chain joins TRBV9 and TRBJ2-1; TCRdb calls TRBD1, which cannot be checked without DNA. Germline loops: CDR1 SGDLS, CDR2 YYNGEE. This CDR3 comprises 17 residues. This chain's CDR3 is CASSTSPGGFSYNEQFF.

The genes are TRBV4-2 and TRBJ2-1. Germline V CDR1 and CDR2: LGHNA, YNFKEQ. This CDR3 comprises 13 residues. CDR3 residues: CASSQDTSNEQFF.

Here the CDR3 reads CASSLVWGRLGNTEAFF. The chain couples TRBV5-1 to TRBJ1-1; without DNA, the TCRdb call of TRBD1 cannot be checked. Germline values: CDR1 SGHRS, CDR2 YFSETQ. The CDR3 totals 17 residues.

V gene TRBV19 combines with J gene TRBJ1-5; without DNA, the TCRdb call of TRBD1 cannot be checked. Germline assignment: CDR1 LNHDA and CDR2 SQIVND (reference sequence). This CDR3 has 16 amino acids. CDR3: CASTPVGGHSNQPQHF.

The gene calls are TRBV5-4 and TRBJ2-1; TCRdb calls TRBD2, which cannot be checked without DNA. Per the germline V gene, CDR1 is SGHNT and CDR2 is YYREEE (reference sequence). The CDR3 sequence is 14 residues long. CDR3 region: CASSDRLVGDEQFF.

V is TRBV6-5 and J is TRBJ2-1; lacking DNA, the TRBD2 call made by TCRdb goes unchecked. Per the germline V gene, CDR1 is MNHEY and CDR2 is SVGAGI. The CDR3 runs to 15 residues. Here the CDR3 reads CASSPRLAGVNEQFF.

The chain combines TRBV29-1 with TRBJ1-6. Per germline, CDR1 SQVTM and CDR2 ANQGSEA. The CDR3 runs to 14 residues. The CDR3 sequence: CSVRGEGTYSPLHF.

The chain combines TRBV9 with TRBJ2-2; TCRdb returns TRBD2, unconfirmable since there is no DNA. The CDR3 contains 17 residues. Looked up from germline, CDR1 is SGDLS and CDR2 is YYNGEE. The CDR3 loop is CASSARSGRADTGELFF.

V and J are TRBV24-1 and TRBJ2-1; no DNA is available, so the TRBD2 call from TCRdb remains unchecked. CDR1 is KGHDR, CDR2 SFDVKD, per germline. The CDR3 consists of 15 residues. CDR3 region: CATSPVGPYGNEQFF.

The chain carries TRBV28 and TRBJ2-5; TCRdb picks TRBD1, but there is no DNA to check that call. Germline CDR1 is MDHEN and CDR2 is SYDVKM. The CDR3 covers 16 residues. The CDR3 reads CASSFGGLLSQETQYF.

This chain uses TRBV7-8 with TRBJ2-1; the TCRdb D gene call, TRBD2, has no DNA to confirm it. The CDR3 length is 18 residues. CDR1 SGHVS and CDR2 FQNEAQ come from the germline V gene. CDR3 sequence reads: CASRVRVAGLGSYNEQFF. Supplemented by reference TRBV7-8 and TRBJ2-1, the full variable domain reads GAGVSQSPRYKVAKRGQDVALRCDPISGHVSLFWYQQALGQGPEFLTYFQNEAQLDKSGLPSDRFFAERPEGSVSTLKIQRTQQEDSAVYLCASRVRVAGLGSYNEQFFGPGTRLTVL.

The rearrangement joins TRBV10-1 to TRBJ1-5; TCRdb reports TRBD1, a call that lacks DNA to check it against. Germline CDR1 WNHNN, CDR2 SYGVQD (reference sequence). The CDR3 is made up of 13 amino acids. CDR3 region: CASRSGTGQPQHF.

The CDR3 loop is CASSRGGDSNQPQHF. The chain combines TRBV3-1 with TRBJ1-5. The CDR3 is 15 amino acids. CDR1 is LGHDT and CDR2 is YNNKEL in the germline V gene (reference sequence).

The rearrangement uses TRBV7-2 and TRBJ2-5; TCRdb calls TRBD2, which cannot be checked without DNA. This CDR3 has 15 amino acids. Germline V gives CDR1 SGHTA, CDR2 FQGNSA. The CDR3: CASTKNGGTEETQYF.